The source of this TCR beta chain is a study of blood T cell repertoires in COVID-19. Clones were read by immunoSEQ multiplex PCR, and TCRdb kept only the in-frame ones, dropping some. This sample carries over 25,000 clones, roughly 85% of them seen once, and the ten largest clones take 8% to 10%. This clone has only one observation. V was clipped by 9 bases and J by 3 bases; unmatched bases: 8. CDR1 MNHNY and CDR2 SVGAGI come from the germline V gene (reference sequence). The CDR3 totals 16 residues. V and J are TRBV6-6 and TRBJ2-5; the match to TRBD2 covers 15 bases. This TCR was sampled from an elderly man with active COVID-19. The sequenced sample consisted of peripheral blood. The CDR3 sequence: CARNVGTSGGKETQYF. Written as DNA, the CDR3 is TGTGCCAGAAACGTTGGGACTAGCGGGGGGAAAGAGACCCAGTACTTC.